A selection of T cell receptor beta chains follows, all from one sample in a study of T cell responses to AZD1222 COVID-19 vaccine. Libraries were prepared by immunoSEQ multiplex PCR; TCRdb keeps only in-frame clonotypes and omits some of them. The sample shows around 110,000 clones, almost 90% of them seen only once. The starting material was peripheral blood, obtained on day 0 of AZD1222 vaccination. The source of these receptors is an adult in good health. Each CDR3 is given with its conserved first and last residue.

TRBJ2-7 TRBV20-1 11 CSARLAFEQYF
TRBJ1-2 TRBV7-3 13 CASSRRAGYGYTF
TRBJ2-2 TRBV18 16 CASSPTSGRPTGELFF
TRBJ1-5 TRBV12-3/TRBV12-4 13 CASSFTGNQPQHF
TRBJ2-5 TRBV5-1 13 CASSSDRGETQYF
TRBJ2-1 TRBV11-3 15 CASSGGTSGVNEQFF
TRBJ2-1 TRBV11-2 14 CASSLLHGIHEQFF
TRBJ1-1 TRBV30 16 CAWSGVRDYRNTEAFF
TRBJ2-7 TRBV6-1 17 CASSEVAPGQIPREQYF
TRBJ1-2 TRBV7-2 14 CASSFRTGSYGYTF
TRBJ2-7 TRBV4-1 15 CASSQASGGLYEQYF
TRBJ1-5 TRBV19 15 CASSIGWVSGQPQHF
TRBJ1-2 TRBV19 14 CASSGWGANYGYTF
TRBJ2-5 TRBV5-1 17 CASSFGAGLARQETQYF
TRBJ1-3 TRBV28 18 CASSLIEARGASGNTIYF
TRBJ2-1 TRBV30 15 CAWSVGLASYNEQFF
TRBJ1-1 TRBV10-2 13 CASSGIGNTEAFF
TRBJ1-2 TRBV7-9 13 CASSLSTGNGYTF
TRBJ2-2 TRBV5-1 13 CASGIGESGELFF
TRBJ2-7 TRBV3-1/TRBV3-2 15 CASSQVSGGHYEQYF
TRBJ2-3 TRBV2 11 CASRGQDTQYF
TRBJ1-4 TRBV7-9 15 CASSTTEGWDEKLFF
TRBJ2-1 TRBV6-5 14 CASSRGRSGNEQFF
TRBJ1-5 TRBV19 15 CASSIDRVIPQPQHF
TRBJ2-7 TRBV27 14 CASSLGRQSYEQYF
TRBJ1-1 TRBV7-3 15 CASSFRAGGGTEAFF
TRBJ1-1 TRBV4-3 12 CASSQLGTEAFF
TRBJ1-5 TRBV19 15 CASTVSGTGDQPQHF
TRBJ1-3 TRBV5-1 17 CASSLGGNDFSGNTIYF
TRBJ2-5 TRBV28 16 CASSISGQSGLETQYF
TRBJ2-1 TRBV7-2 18 CASSLLALTGAGYNEQFF
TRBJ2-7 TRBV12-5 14 CASALDSPSYEQYF
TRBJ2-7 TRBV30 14 CAWTSQGPHHEQYF
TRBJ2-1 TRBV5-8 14 CASSSGRRYNEQFF
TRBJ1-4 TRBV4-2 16 CASSQVDRDTDLSLFF
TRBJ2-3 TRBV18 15 CASSPARLSTDTQYF
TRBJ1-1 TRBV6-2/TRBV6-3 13 CASSYGGTLEAFF
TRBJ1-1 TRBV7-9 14 CASSTGQGNTEAFF
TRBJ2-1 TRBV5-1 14 CASSLAAPLNEQFF
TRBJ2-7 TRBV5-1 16 CASSLGSGSGTYEQYF